A single sample gave rise to the 27 T cell receptor beta chains below, sequenced in a study of blood T cell repertoires in COVID-19 (dated by TCRdb to about 2020). The library was built by means of the immunoSEQ multiplex PCR assay. TCRdb limited this immuneACCESS table to in-frame rearrangements with V and J called. A share of clones is missing; checked studies link under half to unresolved V genes, and the rest is unexplained. Within this sample are approximately 220,000 clones, with 65% to 85% of them counted one time only. 8% to 10% of the sample rests with the top ten. Sequenced input: peripheral blood. Receptors originate from a woman aged 45-59 years with acute or convalescent COVID-19.

The chain has TRBV5-6 and TRBJ1-3; tentatively, D is TRBD1 (5 bases). CDR3 length: 15 amino acids. V dropped 0 bases and J dropped 0 bases, with 7 bases sitting between them. The germline V gene has CDR1 SGHDT and CDR2 YYEEEE. CDR3 bases: TGTGCCAGCAGCTTGGGACAGAGCTCTGGAAACACCATATATTTT. This translates into CASSLGQSSGNTIYF.

This rearrangement joins TRBV3-1 (or the pseudogene TRBV3-2) to TRBJ1-2; 7 bases line up with TRBD1. Germline trimming cut 0 bases from V and 8 bases from J; bases unmatched to any gene: 12. CDR1 and CDR2 from the germline V gene are LGHDT and YNNKEL (reference sequence). The CDR3 spans 16 residues. The CDR3 sequence is CASSQDHEDRPWGYTF. CDR3 nucleotide sequence: TGTGCCAGCAGCCAAGACCACGAGGACAGGCCCTGGGGCTACACCTTC.

This chain joins TRBV6-5 and TRBJ2-7; 7 bases map to TRBD2. The CDR3 sequence is 13 residues long. Germline CDR1 and CDR2: MNHEY and SVGAGI. J lost 3 bases, V lost 8 bases, and 7 bases had no gene match. The chain's CDR3 is CASSLRGNYEQYF. The CDR3 DNA reads as TGTGCCAGCTCGCTGCGGGGGAACTACGAGCAGTACTTC.

The rearrangement joins TRBV4-1 to TRBJ2-1; 8 bases fit TRBD2. Germline values: CDR1 MGHRA, CDR2 YSYEKL. V was pared by 4 bases and J by 6 bases, with 14 bases of the junction left unmatched. The CDR3 totals 17 residues. CDR3 sequence: CASSREIPSGSRNEQFF. CDR3 sequence (DNA): TGCGCCAGCAGCCGAGAAATTCCAAGCGGGAGCCGCAATGAGCAGTTCTTC.

This clone has just one count. The chain combines TRBV5-4 with TRBJ1-1; the match to TRBD1 covers 10 bases. Trimming at V came to 3 bases and at J to 4 bases, leaving 12 bases not matched to a gene. This CDR3 region has 17 residues. Looked up from germline, CDR1 is SGHNT and CDR2 is YYREEE (reference sequence). The DNA of the CDR3 is TGTGCCAGCAGCTCGGGACAGGGGCGAAGGGGAGGCACTGAAGCTTTCTTT. Protein: CASSSGQGRRGGTEAFF.

The table lists this clone with a count of one. The V gene is TRBV11-2, the J gene TRBJ2-5, with D possibly TRBD1 on 6 matching bases. The CDR3 is 14 residues long. Germline CDR1 SGHAT, CDR2 FQNNGV. Deletions cut 5 bases from V and 2 bases from J, with 12 bases between. Here the CDR3 reads CASSPMDRQETQYF. CDR3 bases: TGTGCCAGCAGCCCGATGGACAGACAAGAGACCCAGTACTTC.

The rearrangement joins TRBV14 to TRBJ1-2; possibly TRBD1 for D (6 bases). V was shortened by 2 bases and J by 8 bases, with 18 bases between the two germline ends. CDR1 is SGHDN, CDR2 FVKESK, per germline. The CDR3 is 15 amino acids. The CDR3 spells CASSQNRVTGVGYTF. The CDR3, as DNA: TGTGCCAGCAGCCAAAACAGGGTTACGGGCGTCGGCTACACCTTC.

This sequence joins TRBV5-1 and TRBJ2-1; 11 bases line up with TRBD1. The CDR3 consists of 14 residues. The V segment lost 3 bases and the J segment 7 bases; nucleotides outside the gene matches: 3. Germline V CDR1 and CDR2: SGHRS, YFSETQ. The CDR3 loop is CASSWGQGGNEQFF. The DNA of the CDR3 is TGCGCCAGCAGCTGGGGACAGGGGGGGAATGAGCAGTTCTTC.

V gene TRBV5-4 combines with J gene TRBJ1-5; D is ambiguous. The length of the CDR3 is 15 residues. The V end lost 4 bases, the J end lost 3 bases, and 14 bases lay between the germline ends. The germline gives CDR1 SGHNT, CDR2 YYREEE (reference sequence). Here the CDR3 DNA reads TGTGCCAGCAGCCCGGGAAGCGGCATCAATCAGCCCCAGCATTTT. Its protein product is CASSPGSGINQPQHF.

This clone was found a few times. The J gene is TRBJ2-2, the V gene TRBV5-3, with D tentatively TRBD2 (6 bases). TRBV5-3 is known as an ORF, though its function is uncertain. V was shortened by 2 bases and J by 5 bases, with 16 bases between the two germline ends. This CDR3 is built from 16 residues. This CDR3 is CARSFYPGEGTGELFF. The DNA for the CDR3 is TGTGCCAGAAGCTTTTACCCGGGAGAGGGAACCGGGGAGCTGTTTTTT.

The V and J genes are TRBV4-1 and TRBJ1-2, with TRBD1 identical over 7 bases. CDR3 size: 15 residues. CDR1 is MGHRA, CDR2 YSYEKL, per germline. Losses at the gene ends were 0 bases for V and 1 base for J; bases not matched to a gene: 2. The CDR3 DNA sequence: TGCGCCAGCAGCCAAGAGAGGGGGCTTAACTATGGCTACACCTTC. It encodes CASSQERGLNYGYTF.

This chain joins TRBV25-1 and TRBJ2-1; maybe TRBD1 (6 bases). Germline CDR1 MGHDK, CDR2 SYGVNS. V lost 8 bases to trimming and J lost 8 bases, with 16 bases between them. The CDR3 covers 13 residues. For the CDR3, the DNA is TGTGCCAGCCGAGGACAGCTCAAGGATGAGCAGTTCTTC. Its protein product is CASRGQLKDEQFF.

V is TRBV19 and J is TRBJ2-7; tentative D call: TRBD2 (6 bases). Trimming left V 5 bases short and J 7 bases short, with 12 bases between. The CDR3 sequence is 12 residues long. Germline V gives CDR1 LNHDA, CDR2 SQIVND (reference sequence). CDR3 nucleotides: TGTGCCAGTAGTCTCGGACGGGGGGAGCAGTACTTC. Its protein product is CASSLGRGEQYF. Using reference TRBV19 and TRBJ2-7 for the parts outside the CDR3, the full variable domain is DGGITQSPKYLFRKEGQNVTLSCEQNLNHDAMYWYRQDPGQGLRLIYYSQIVNDFQKGDIAEGYSVSREKKESFPLTVTSAQKNPTAFYLCASSLGRGEQYFGPGTRLTVT.

CDR3 sequence: CASSPNRDIQYF. CDR3 DNA: TGTGCCAGCTCACCAAACAGGGACATTCAGTACTTC. The rearrangement links TRBV18 to TRBJ2-4, with D tentatively TRBD1 (6 bases). This CDR3 has 12 amino acids. Germline CDR1 reads KGHSH; CDR2 reads LQKENI. V dropped 2 bases and J dropped 8 bases, with 7 bases sitting between them.

CDR3 nucleotides: TGCAGCGTCCGGACAGGGCTTAAGGAGACCCAGTACTTC. Amino acid sequence: CSVRTGLKETQYF. V and J are TRBV29-1 and TRBJ2-5, with 8 positions matching TRBD1. The trim removed 6 bases at V and 5 bases at J, leaving 8 bases unmatched. The CDR3 covers 13 residues. CDR1 and CDR2 (germline): SQVTM, ANQGSEA.

The DNA for the CDR3 is TGTGCCACCTCCGGACTAGCGGCACCCGGGGAGCTGTTTTTT. Protein sequence: CATSGLAAPGELFF. This chain connects TRBV24-1 to TRBJ2-2; 10 bases align to TRBD2. The CDR3 spans 14 residues. The germline V gene has CDR1 KGHDR and CDR2 SFDVKD. The V gene end was trimmed by 9 bases and the J gene end by 6 bases; junction bases not matched to a gene: 6.

As regards this clone: Other DNA sequences in this specimen translate into the identical CDR3. The gene calls are TRBV14 and TRBJ2-2, with D unresolved. This CDR3 comprises 14 residues. Germline V CDR1 and CDR2: SGHDN, FVKESK. Between the trimmed V and J ends, which lost 4 bases and 1 base, there was a span of 7 bases. CDR3 residues: CASSLGRNTGELFF. The CDR3 DNA sequence: TGTGCCAGCAGCCTGGGCAGGAACACCGGGGAGCTGTTTTTT.

This clone was counted a single time. The chain employs TRBV4-1 and TRBJ1-1; no clear D gene. CDR1 and CDR2 (germline): MGHRA, YSYEKL. The ends were cut back, 0 bases at V and 2 bases at J, with 10 bases in the middle. The CDR3 loop spans 15 amino acids. In DNA, the CDR3 is TGCGCCAGCAGCCAAGAAACACAGATTAACACTGAAGCTTTCTTT. This encodes CASSQETQINTEAFF.

The V call is TRBV6-5, the J call TRBJ1-4; possible D gene TRBD1, 5 bases. The germline V and J ends were trimmed by 7 bases and 8 bases, with 20 bases remaining between them. Per the germline V gene, CDR1 is MNHEY and CDR2 is SVGAGI. CDR3 length: 15 amino acids. The CDR3 sequence is CASISQTDPAEKLFF. The CDR3 DNA follows: TGTGCCAGCATTTCCCAGACAGATCCTGCGGAAAAACTGTTTTTT.

A remark on this clone: The sample contains more than one DNA sequence encoding this CDR3. The V call is TRBV5-1, the J call TRBJ2-3; D is perhaps TRBD2 (6 bases). From germline, CDR1 is SGHRS and CDR2 YFSETQ. V lost 2 bases and J lost 3, with 10 bases in between. This CDR3 is built from 14 residues. The CDR3, as DNA: TGCGCCAGCAGCTTTGGGGGGTCGACAGATACGCAGTATTTT. It is translated as CASSFGGSTDTQYF.

The CDR3 sequence is CASSSRTGRDPDSYEQYF. The DNA of the CDR3 is TGTGCCAGTAGTTCTCGGACAGGCCGGGACCCAGACTCCTACGAGCAGTACTTC. V is TRBV19 and J is TRBJ2-7; 7 nucleotides line up with TRBD1. The CDR3 is made up of 18 amino acids. The germline CDR1 and CDR2 sequences are LNHDA and SQIVND (reference sequence). V was clipped by 5 bases and J by 0 bases; unmatched bases: 16.

The chain recombines TRBV20-1 with TRBJ2-5; 9 positions agree with TRBD2. Germline V gene lookup returns CDR1 DFQATT and CDR2 SNEGSKA (reference sequence). CDR3 length: 15 residues. V dropped 3 bases and J dropped 5; count of bases not matched to a gene: 10. In DNA form, the CDR3 reads TGCAGTGCTAGTGGGCGGGAGGGCCGATGGGAGACCCAGTACTTC. This sequence encodes CSASGREGRWETQYF.

This chain joins TRBV19 and TRBJ1-4; D unclear. The CDR3 is 15 amino acids. CDR1 is LNHDA, CDR2 SQIVND, per germline (reference sequence). Trimming shortened V by 5 bases and J by 6 bases, and 16 bases separated the two germline ends. For the CDR3, the DNA is TGTGCCAGTAGTTCCGCAGGAATGATCCATGAAAAACTGTTTTTT. Its translation: CASSSAGMIHEKLFF.

This clone came up once. The chain is built from TRBV5-1 and TRBJ2-1; TRBD2 matches at 9 bases. Germline loops: CDR1 SGHRS, CDR2 YFSETQ. The CDR3 runs to 17 residues. V lost 0 bases to trimming and J lost 5 bases; unmatched junction nucleotides: 9. The CDR3 is CASSLVASGKAHNEQFF. The CDR3 DNA reads as TGCGCCAGCAGCTTGGTGGCTAGCGGGAAGGCCCACAATGAGCAGTTCTTC.

This clone has a handful of counts. The rearrangement uses TRBV3-1 (or the pseudogene TRBV3-2) and TRBJ1-1; no definite D call. Germline V gene sequence: CDR1 LGHDT, CDR2 YNNKEL (reference sequence). The CDR3 extends over 13 amino acids. Trimming took 6 bases from V and 1 from J, leaving 9 bases between them. CDR3 coding DNA: TGTGCCAGCAGTTCCGGGAAGAACACTGAAGCTTTCTTT. Translation gives CASSSGKNTEAFF.

This clone occurred a few times. The chain joins TRBV30 to TRBJ1-2; 8 bases are a match to TRBD1. CDR1 and CDR2 from the germline V gene are GTSNPN and SVGIG (reference sequence). The trim removed 0 bases at V and 8 bases at J, leaving 14 bases unmatched. The CDR3 extends over 16 amino acids. In DNA form, the CDR3 reads TGTGCCTGGAGTGTTGGTGGAGGAACAGGGGGAGAGGGCTACACCTTC. Translation gives CAWSVGGGTGGEGYTF.

This clone was found a few times. The chain links TRBV6-6 to TRBJ2-3; perhaps TRBD1 as D (5 bases). The V end was cut by 3 bases, the J end by 5 bases, with 15 bases between. Germline V gene sequence: CDR1 MNHNY, CDR2 SVGAGI (reference sequence). The length of the CDR3 is 15 residues. Here the CDR3 reads CASSYVEVGQDTQYF. CDR3 in DNA: TGTGCCAGCAGTTATGTTGAGGTGGGGCAAGATACGCAGTATTTT.